The rows below give T cell receptor beta chains drawn from one sample of a study of beta chain features in type 1 diabetes. The method was immunoSEQ multiplex PCR; TCRdb's version includes in-frame clones alone and lacks a portion of them. The table includes 100,000 to 150,000 clones, 17% detected once. Sequencing was performed on central memory CD4+ T cells from blood. These receptors were taken from a man aged 18 to 35 with type 1 diabetes. CDR3s include the opening cysteine and the closing phenylalanine or tryptophan. D genes are given only for firm matches. A clone size is listed for some rows: how often the clone was seen (once, few, many), or a class if it is expanded.

abundance: few
v_gene: TRBV7-9
d_gene: .
j_gene: TRBJ1-5
CDR3aa: CASSLRGQPQHF
CDR3nt: TGTGCCAGCAGCTTAAGGGGTCAGCCCCAGCATTTT

abundance: few
v_gene: TRBV6-6
d_gene: .
j_gene: TRBJ2-3
CDR3aa: CASSYSDLGDTQYF
CDR3nt: TGTGCCAGCAGTTACTCGGACTTGGGGGATACGCAGTATTTT

abundance: many
v_gene: TRBV18
d_gene: .
j_gene: TRBJ2-1
CDR3aa: CASSPVQEGSKEQFF
CDR3nt: TGTGCCAGCTCACCAGTTCAGGAGGGGTCGAAGGAGCAGTTCTTC

abundance: few
v_gene: TRBV5-1
d_gene: .
j_gene: TRBJ1-2
CDR3aa: CASSSQYNYGYTF
CDR3nt: TGCGCCAGCAGCTCCCAATATAACTATGGCTACACCTTC

abundance: few
v_gene: TRBV29-1
d_gene: TRBD1
j_gene: TRBJ2-7
CDR3aa: CSVVATGGFYEQYF
CDR3nt: TGCAGCGTTGTGGCGACAGGGGGATTTTACGAGCAGTACTTC

abundance: .
v_gene: TRBV7-8
d_gene: .
j_gene: TRBJ1-1
CDR3aa: CASSKRRGFHTEAFF
CDR3nt: TGTGCCAGCAGCAAGCGACGGGGTTTTCACACTGAAGCTTTCTTT

abundance: .
v_gene: TRBV11-2
d_gene: .
j_gene: TRBJ2-7
CDR3aa: CASSLGARSYEQYF
CDR3nt: TGTGCCAGCAGCTTGGGTGCGAGGTCCTACGAGCAGTACTTC

abundance: .
v_gene: TRBV10-2
d_gene: TRBD2
j_gene: TRBJ2-1
CDR3aa: CASSGLAGGSDEQFF
CDR3nt: TGCGCCAGCAGTGGACTAGCGGGAGGGTCGGATGAGCAGTTCTTC

abundance: few
v_gene: TRBV7-9
d_gene: .
j_gene: TRBJ2-7
CDR3aa: CASSPKTFAEQYF
CDR3nt: TGTGCCAGCAGTCCTAAGACGTTCGCCGAGCAGTACTTC

abundance: many
v_gene: TRBV15
d_gene: .
j_gene: TRBJ1-2
CDR3aa: CATSRDLLPSSYGYTF
CDR3nt: TGTGCCACCAGCAGAGATCTCCTTCCCTCGAGCTATGGCTACACCTTC

abundance: few
v_gene: TRBV7-8
d_gene: TRBD2
j_gene: TRBJ2-1
CDR3aa: CASSLGGSGSSYNEQFF
CDR3nt: TGTGCCAGCAGCTTAGGGGGTAGCGGGAGCTCCTACAATGAGCAGTTCTTC

abundance: .
v_gene: TRBV2
d_gene: .
j_gene: TRBJ2-3
CDR3aa: CASSVLDTQYF
CDR3nt: TGTGCCAGTTCGGTTTTGGATACGCAGTATTTT

abundance: medium-sized
v_gene: TRBV5-1
d_gene: .
j_gene: TRBJ2-2
CDR3aa: CASSLVGEGTGELFF
CDR3nt: TGCGCCAGCAGCTTGGTCGGGGAAGGCACCGGGGAGCTGTTTTTT

abundance: .
v_gene: TRBV15
d_gene: .
j_gene: TRBJ1-2
CDR3aa: CATSRDLGNGYTF
CDR3nt: TGTGCCACCAGCAGAGATTTAGGGAATGGCTACACCTTC

abundance: .
v_gene: TRBV9
d_gene: .
j_gene: TRBJ2-7
CDR3aa: CASSVGLGTSYEQYF
CDR3nt: TGTGCCAGCAGCGTAGGATTAGGGACCTCCTACGAGCAGTACTTC

abundance: few
v_gene: TRBV20-1
d_gene: TRBD1
j_gene: TRBJ2-7
CDR3aa: CSPGQGDEQYF
CDR3nt: TGCAGCCCGGGACAGGGCGACGAGCAGTACTTC

abundance: many
v_gene: TRBV28
d_gene: TRBD2
j_gene: TRBJ2-5
CDR3aa: CASSPTSGARETQYF
CDR3nt: TGTGCCAGCAGTCCCACTAGCGGCGCCAGAGAGACCCAGTACTTC

abundance: many
v_gene: TRBV6-5
d_gene: .
j_gene: TRBJ1-2
CDR3aa: CASSQTGTANYGYTF
CDR3nt: TGTGCCAGCAGCCAAACCGGGACGGCTAACTATGGCTACACCTTC

abundance: few
v_gene: TRBV28
d_gene: .
j_gene: TRBJ2-7
CDR3aa: CASSPPASGEQYF
CDR3nt: TGTGCCAGCAGTCCCCCGGCCTCAGGCGAGCAGTACTTC

abundance: .
v_gene: TRBV25-1
d_gene: .
j_gene: TRBJ1-1
CDR3aa: CASTLNTEAFF
CDR3nt: TGTGCCAGCACTTTGAACACTGAAGCTTTCTTT

abundance: few
v_gene: TRBV2
d_gene: .
j_gene: TRBJ2-6
CDR3aa: CASRRVSGANVLTF
CDR3nt: TGTGCCTCCCGGCGGGTCTCTGGGGCCAACGTCCTGACTTTC

abundance: few
v_gene: TRBV10-3
d_gene: .
j_gene: TRBJ2-7
CDR3aa: CAISPGTNYEQYF
CDR3nt: TGTGCCATCAGTCCGGGGACCAACTACGAGCAGTACTTC

abundance: few
v_gene: TRBV2
d_gene: TRBD2
j_gene: TRBJ2-3
CDR3aa: CASGTSGGVADTQYF
CDR3nt: TGTGCCAGCGGGACTAGCGGGGGGGTAGCAGATACGCAGTATTTT

abundance: .
v_gene: TRBV19
d_gene: .
j_gene: TRBJ2-1
CDR3aa: CASTKGGHSEQFF
CDR3nt: TGTGCCAGTACCAAGGGGGGACACAGTGAGCAGTTCTTC

abundance: few
v_gene: TRBV29-1
d_gene: .
j_gene: TRBJ2-3
CDR3aa: CSVPRLGGPSVDTQYF
CDR3nt: TGCAGCGTCCCCAGGTTAGGCGGGCCGTCAGTAGATACGCAGTATTTT

abundance: .
v_gene: TRBV7-8
d_gene: .
j_gene: TRBJ2-7
CDR3aa: CASSLQVKGPYEQYF
CDR3nt: TGTGCCAGCAGCCTCCAAGTTAAAGGGCCCTACGAGCAGTACTTC

abundance: few
v_gene: TRBV30
d_gene: .
j_gene: TRBJ1-1
CDR3aa: CAWSVSAGTGKAFF
CDR3nt: TGTGCCTGGAGTGTATCCGCAGGGACCGGGAAAGCTTTCTTT

abundance: .
v_gene: TRBV2
d_gene: .
j_gene: TRBJ2-7
CDR3aa: CASSEGQNYEQYF
CDR3nt: TGTGCCAGCAGTGAAGGACAGAACTACGAGCAGTACTTC

abundance: .
v_gene: TRBV27
d_gene: .
j_gene: TRBJ2-4
CDR3aa: CASSIQGKNIQYF
CDR3nt: TGTGCCAGCAGCATCCAGGGGAAAAACATTCAGTACTTC

abundance: few
v_gene: TRBV2
d_gene: .
j_gene: TRBJ2-1
CDR3aa: CASSELGQGEQFF
CDR3nt: TGTGCCAGCAGTGAATTAGGGCAGGGGGAGCAGTTCTTC

abundance: few
v_gene: TRBV29-1
d_gene: .
j_gene: TRBJ1-1
CDR3aa: CSFQGWLSTEAFF
CDR3nt: TGCAGCTTCCAGGGCTGGCTGAGCACTGAAGCTTTCTTT

abundance: few
v_gene: TRBV29-1
d_gene: TRBD2
j_gene: TRBJ2-3
CDR3aa: CSVGTSGRTGDTQYF
CDR3nt: TGCAGCGTTGGGACTAGCGGGAGAACCGGAGATACGCAGTATTTT

abundance: .
v_gene: TRBV25-1
d_gene: .
j_gene: TRBJ1-2
CDR3aa: CASSESGEGYGYTF
CDR3nt: TGTGCCAGCAGTGAATCCGGAGAGGGCTATGGCTACACCTTC

abundance: .
v_gene: TRBV5-1
d_gene: .
j_gene: TRBJ2-5
CDR3aa: CASSGSGQETQYF
CDR3nt: TGCGCCAGCAGCGGTAGCGGCCAAGAGACCCAGTACTTC

abundance: few
v_gene: TRBV7-2
d_gene: TRBD2
j_gene: TRBJ2-5
CDR3aa: CASSSGTSGGAPETQYF
CDR3nt: TGTGCCAGCAGCTCCGGGACTAGCGGGGGGGCCCCGGAGACCCAGTACTTC

abundance: many
v_gene: TRBV18
d_gene: .
j_gene: TRBJ1-1
CDR3aa: CASSPSAGETSEAFF
CDR3nt: TGTGCCAGCTCACCAAGCGCAGGGGAAACCTCTGAAGCTTTCTTT

abundance: few
v_gene: TRBV18
d_gene: .
j_gene: TRBJ2-5
CDR3aa: CASSLSGQAGFQETQYF
CDR3nt: TGTGCCAGCTCACTTTCTGGGCAGGCAGGATTCCAAGAGACCCAGTACTTC

abundance: .
v_gene: TRBV27
d_gene: TRBD1
j_gene: TRBJ1-2
CDR3aa: CASSPRQGEVANYGYTF
CDR3nt: TGTGCCAGCAGTCCCCGACAGGGAGAGGTGGCTAACTATGGCTACACCTTC

abundance: few
v_gene: TRBV29-1
d_gene: .
j_gene: TRBJ2-5
CDR3aa: CSVGQIQETQYF
CDR3nt: TGCAGTGTCGGACAAATCCAAGAGACCCAGTACTTC

abundance: few
v_gene: TRBV30
d_gene: .
j_gene: TRBJ2-4
CDR3aa: CAWSTRSDIQYF
CDR3nt: TGTGCCTGGAGTACCAGGTCAGACATTCAGTACTTC